This TCR beta chain stems from a study of T cells in localized non-small cell lung cancer. Assay used: immunoSEQ multiplex PCR; TCRdb lists only in-frame clones, some missing. This table has fewer than 30,000 clones, less than 90% appearing once. CDR3 length equals 13 residues. Per germline, CDR1 MNHNY and CDR2 SVGAGI (reference sequence). The V gene lost 6 bases and the J gene lost 2 bases, with 10 bases spanning the gap. Specimen: peripheral blood, collected before any cancer treatment. The source is a female donor over 55 with stage II squamous cell lung carcinoma. V is TRBV6-6 and J is TRBJ1-2; D is possibly TRBD1 (6 bases). The CDR3 spells CASRMTGNYGYTF. As DNA, the CDR3 is TGTGCCAGCAGGATGACAGGCAACTATGGCTACACCTTC.